A selection of T cell receptor beta chains follows, all from one sample in a study of T cell responses to AZD1222 COVID-19 vaccine. Here immunoSEQ multiplex PCR was the method, and the copy in TCRdb shows in-frame clones only, minus some. The table lists some 150,000 clones, around 87% of them singletons. The material was peripheral blood, obtained 28 days after the second AZD1222 dose. Receptors originate from an adult who received the AZD1222 COVID-19 vaccine. The CDR3 runs from the conserved cysteine through the conserved F or W. The D gene is left open where the match is weak. Not every row has a clone size; where given, it reads once, few, many or a size class.

len,v_gene,d_gene,abundance,j_gene,CDR3nt,CDR3aa
14,TRBV9,NA,NA,TRBJ2-7,TGTGCCAGCAGCGTAATCCCTTCGGGATACGAGCAGTACTTC,CASSVIPSGYEQYF
16,TRBV20-1,NA,NA,TRBJ2-4,TGCAGTGCTAGTAACATCCGTGGCCAAGCCAAAAACATTCAGTACTTC,CSASNIRGQAKNIQYF
14,TRBV5-1,NA,once,TRBJ2-1,TGCGCCAGCATACGACAGCCCGATTACAATGAGCAGTTCTTC,CASIRQPDYNEQFF
14,TRBV28,NA,few,TRBJ2-7,TGTGCCAGCAGTTTGTGGGCAGGAAAAAACGAGCAGTACTTC,CASSLWAGKNEQYF
15,TRBV7-9,NA,NA,TRBJ1-6,TGTGCCAGCAGCTTAGCTGGGGGCGATAATTCACCCCTCCACTTT,CASSLAGGDNSPLHF
14,TRBV2,NA,NA,TRBJ1-5,TGTGCCAGCAGTGGGACAGCGATTAATCAGCCCCAGCATTTT,CASSGTAINQPQHF
15,TRBV7-2,TRBD1,NA,TRBJ1-1,TGTGCCAGCAGCGGGTTTAGACAGGGGGCTAGTGAAGCTTTCTTT,CASSGFRQGASEAFF
16,TRBV27,TRBD1,NA,TRBJ2-2,TGTGCCAGCAGTTCCCCAGGACAGGGGTACACCGGGGAGCTGTTTTTT,CASSSPGQGYTGELFF
16,TRBV19,TRBD1,NA,TRBJ2-5,TGTGCCAGTAGTATAGGGGGACAGGAGTACCAAGAGACCCAGTACTTC,CASSIGGQEYQETQYF
16,TRBV10-1,TRBD1,NA,TRBJ1-5,TGCGCCAGCAGTGAGTCGAGGACAGGGAGGAATCAGCCCCAGCATTTT,CASSESRTGRNQPQHF
14,TRBV25-1,TRBD1,NA,TRBJ2-2,TGTGCCAGCAGTAGGACAGGGGATGCCGGGGAGCTGTTTTTT,CASSRTGDAGELFF
12,TRBV12-5,NA,NA,TRBJ1-3,TGTGCTAGTGGCTTCAACGGAAACACCATATATTTT,CASGFNGNTIYF
12,TRBV3-1/TRBV3-2,NA,NA,TRBJ2-7,TGTGCCAGCAGCCACTCTTGGGGGGAGCAGTACTTC,CASSHSWGEQYF
13,TRBV18,TRBD1,NA,TRBJ2-1,TGTGCCAGCTCACCATTGACAGGGGGTGAGCAGTTCTTC,CASSPLTGGEQFF
15,TRBV11-3,NA,NA,TRBJ2-2,TGTGCCAGCAGCTTAAGGGGGAAGGTGACCGGGGAGCTGTTTTTT,CASSLRGKVTGELFF
16,TRBV6-5,NA,NA,TRBJ1-1,TGTGCCAGCAGTTACGAGGGGACTAGGAGGAGCACTGAAGCTTTCTTT,CASSYEGTRRSTEAFF
15,TRBV4-3,TRBD1,NA,TRBJ2-1,TGCGCCAGCAGCCTACTCGGGGACAGGGCGAATGAGCAGTTCTTC,CASSLLGDRANEQFF
15,TRBV4-1,TRBD1,NA,TRBJ1-2,TGCGCCAGCAGCCAGGCCGGACAGGGACAGGGCGGCTACACCTTC,CASSQAGQGQGGYTF
15,TRBV5-4,NA,NA,TRBJ1-6,TGTGCCAGCAGCTTGGCCGGGACACTTAATTCACCCCTCCACTTT,CASSLAGTLNSPLHF
13,TRBV7-2,NA,NA,TRBJ1-2,TGTGCCAGCAGCTTAGTTCCGGATGAGAAACACACCTTC,CASSLVPDEKHTF
15,TRBV18,NA,NA,TRBJ2-6,TGTGCCAGCTCACCACTGGACACTGTACTCAACGTCCTGACTTTC,CASSPLDTVLNVLTF
15,TRBV4-3,NA,NA,TRBJ1-5,TGCGCCAGCAGCCTCGGGACCGGGGACAATCAGCCCCAGCATTTT,CASSLGTGDNQPQHF
13,TRBV7-6,NA,NA,TRBJ1-6,TGTGCCAGCAGCTCAATCAGAAATTCACCCCTCCACTTT,CASSSIRNSPLHF
16,TRBV19,NA,NA,TRBJ2-3,TGTGCCAGTAGTATTCGTGGGGACACTGCTAGGGGTACGCAGTATTTT,CASSIRGDTARGTQYF
18,TRBV5-1,TRBD2,NA,TRBJ2-1,TGCGCCAGCAGCTTGGCAGGGACTAGCGGGAGGGCCTACAATGAGCAGTTCTTC,CASSLAGTSGRAYNEQFF
17,TRBV30,NA,NA,TRBJ1-1,TGTGCCTGGAGTGTACAAAACCGGGGACACCGAAACACTGAAGCTTTCTTT,CAWSVQNRGHRNTEAFF
14,TRBV28,NA,NA,TRBJ1-2,TGTGCCAGCAGTCCGGTAACAAGAAACTATGGCTACACCTTC,CASSPVTRNYGYTF
14,TRBV28,TRBD1,NA,TRBJ1-2,TGTGCCAGCAGTAGACAGGGCCCCAAGGGTGGCTACACCTTC,CASSRQGPKGGYTF
14,TRBV7-8,NA,once,TRBJ2-2,TGTGCCAGCAGCTTTGGAGGATGGACCGGGGAGCTGTTTTTT,CASSFGGWTGELFF
14,TRBV19,NA,few,TRBJ2-3,TGTGCCAGTAGTATAGCCTCGGGCCTAAATACGCAGTATTTT,CASSIASGLNTQYF
15,TRBV19,NA,NA,TRBJ1-3,TGTGCCAGTATCGCCCGCGGGGTCTCTGGAAACACCATATATTTT,CASIARGVSGNTIYF
14,TRBV13,NA,NA,TRBJ2-7,TGTGCCAGCAGCCTATCCGGGCTCAGCTACGAGCAGTACTTC,CASSLSGLSYEQYF
15,TRBV7-3,TRBD1,NA,TRBJ2-1,TGTGCCAGCAGCTTGGACGGACAGGGTTTCGGGAAGCAGTTCTTC,CASSLDGQGFGKQFF
17,TRBV3-1/TRBV3-2,TRBD1,NA,TRBJ1-6,TGTGCCAGCAGCCAAGATTACCGCCGGGACAGGAATTCACCCCTCCACTTT,CASSQDYRRDRNSPLHF
16,TRBV28,NA,few,TRBJ1-1,TGTGCCAGCAGTTTACTAACCGGGACCGGGCAGAGTGCAGCTTTCTTT,CASSLLTGTGQSAAFF
15,TRBV14,NA,NA,TRBJ1-1,TGTGCCAGCAGCCAAAATCCCGCGGGGCTCGGCCGAGCTTTCTTT,CASSQNPAGLGRAFF